These T cell receptor beta chains were read from a single sample in a study of T cell responses to AZD1222 COVID-19 vaccine. Some clones are missing from TCRdb's copy, which holds only in-frame ones; the method was immunoSEQ multiplex PCR. Of over 100,000 clones in the sample, approximately 85% were seen once. Sequenced here: peripheral blood, sampled 28 days after the second dose of the MenACWY control vaccine. These receptors were obtained from an adult who received the MenACWY meningococcal vaccine as a control. Each CDR3 is given with its conserved first and last residue. The D gene is left open where the match is weak. Rows may omit the clone size; those that give it use once, few, many or a size class.

15	.	TRBV5-4	TRBJ1-1	TRBD1	TGTGCCAGCAGCTTACCGGGACAGGGAGGCACTGAAGCTTTCTTT	CASSLPGQGGTEAFF
15	.	TRBV10-3	TRBJ1-6	TRBD1	TGTGCCATAGGGGGACAGGGTCCGGGGAATTCACCCCTCCACTTT	CAIGGQGPGNSPLHF
11	.	TRBV6-6	TRBJ2-3	.	TGTGCCAGCAGCCTCACAGATACGCAGTATTTT	CASSLTDTQYF
14	.	TRBV28	TRBJ2-1	TRBD2	TGTGCCAGCAGTACTAGCGGGGGAGACAATGAGCAGTTCTTC	CASSTSGGDNEQFF
16	.	TRBV9	TRBJ1-5	.	TGTGCCAGCAGCGTAACGGGACAAATTAGCAATCAGCCCCAGCATTTT	CASSVTGQISNQPQHF
12	.	TRBV5-4	TRBJ1-1	TRBD1	TGTGCCAGCAGCTCACAGGGGACTGAAGCTTTCTTT	CASSSQGTEAFF
17	once	TRBV3-1/TRBV3-2	TRBJ1-6	.	TGTGCCAGCAGCCAAGAGGGGGGTTTAGGGCCTCCTTCACCCCTCCACTTT	CASSQEGGLGPPSPLHF
13	.	TRBV7-2	TRBJ2-7	.	TGTGCCAGCAGCTCCGGGGTGTACTCCGAGCAGTACTTC	CASSSGVYSEQYF
14	.	TRBV7-8	TRBJ1-2	.	TGTGCCAGCAGCTTAGCTAACGGGGCCTATGGCTACACCTTC	CASSLANGAYGYTF
12	.	TRBV7-3	TRBJ2-1	TRBD1	TGTGCCAGCAGCCGTTCAGGGGGTGAGCAGTTCTTC	CASSRSGGEQFF
14	.	TRBV3-1/TRBV3-2	TRBJ1-2	.	TGTGCCAGCAGCCAAGATGAGGAGGAGGACGGCTACACCTTC	CASSQDEEEDGYTF
16	.	TRBV5-1	TRBJ1-3	.	TGCGCCAGCAGCTTGGAGGGGGTCCGGCGGGGAAACACCATATATTTT	CASSLEGVRRGNTIYF
12	.	TRBV11-2	TRBJ1-4	.	TGTGCCAGCAGCTTAGTCGGGGCGAAACTGTTTTTT	CASSLVGAKLFF
15	.	TRBV5-6	TRBJ2-3	.	TGTGCCAGCAGCCTCGGGCCATCGGAGGGAGATACGCAGTATTTT	CASSLGPSEGDTQYF
20	.	TRBV14	TRBJ1-2	.	TGTGCCAGCAGCCAAGGGTTCATTTGGGCAGGGGACACCACTAACTATGGCTACACCTTC	CASSQGFIWAGDTTNYGYTF
17	.	TRBV5-1	TRBJ2-1	TRBD2	TGCGCCAGCAGCTTGGCGGGACTAGCGGGGGGCTCGAATGAGCAGTTCTTC	CASSLAGLAGGSNEQFF
14	once	TRBV27	TRBJ1-2	TRBD1	TGTGCCAGCAGTCTACAGGGGGTTGGTTATGGCTACACCTTC	CASSLQGVGYGYTF
13	.	TRBV7-2	TRBJ1-1	.	TGTGCCAGCAGCCTGGCAGGGCTGACTGAAGCTTTCTTT	CASSLAGLTEAFF
16	.	TRBV3-1/TRBV3-2	TRBJ1-5	TRBD1	TGTGCCAGCAGCCAGGGTACAGGGGGCCCAGGGCAGCCCCAGCATTTT	CASSQGTGGPGQPQHF
15	.	TRBV4-3	TRBJ2-7	.	TGCGCCAGCAGCCAAGATGCGGGACCCCCTGGAGAGCAGTACTTC	CASSQDAGPPGEQYF
14	.	TRBV6-6	TRBJ1-5	.	TGTGCCAGCAGATCGGACATCATCAATCAGCCCCAGCATTTT	CASRSDIINQPQHF
12	few	TRBV3-1/TRBV3-2	TRBJ2-2	.	TGTGCCAGCAGCCTTAGTGCCGGGGAGCTGTTTTTT	CASSLSAGELFF
15	.	TRBV10-2	TRBJ2-3	.	TGCGCCAGCAGTGACAGGGTATCCAACACAGATACGCAGTATTTT	CASSDRVSNTDTQYF
17	.	TRBV7-2	TRBJ2-5	TRBD1	TGTGCCAGCAGCCTTAGTGGGAGGACAGGGGGACAAGAGACCCAGTACTTC	CASSLSGRTGGQETQYF
16	.	TRBV6-1	TRBJ2-2	TRBD2	TGTGCCAGCAGTGAACGAGTAGCGGGGGGACGTGGGGAGCTGTTTTTT	CASSERVAGGRGELFF
16	once	TRBV7-9	TRBJ1-4	.	TGTGCCAGCAGCTTAGCCAACACCCGGCTGGGGAGAAAACTGTTTTTT	CASSLANTRLGRKLFF
15	.	TRBV6-1	TRBJ1-1	.	TGTGCCAGCAGTCCCTTAAGAGGGTCTGGGGCTGAAGCTTTCTTT	CASSPLRGSGAEAFF
14	.	TRBV5-1	TRBJ1-2	.	TGCGCCAGCAGCATCTCGGGACAAGCTAGGGGCTACACCTTC	CASSISGQARGYTF
15	.	TRBV11-2	TRBJ2-1	.	TGTGCCAGCAGCCTCGGACCCAGCTCCTACAATGAGCAGTTCTTC	CASSLGPSSYNEQFF
16	once	TRBV7-8	TRBJ2-3	TRBD2	TGTGCCAGCAGCTTAGTCGCTAGCGGGAGGGCAGATACGCAGTATTTT	CASSLVASGRADTQYF
14	once	TRBV5-4	TRBJ1-3	.	TGTGCCAGCAGCTCCGGGAGGCCTGGAAACACCATATATTTT	CASSSGRPGNTIYF
17	.	TRBV7-6	TRBJ2-3	TRBD1	TGTGCCAGCAGCTTTAATCCCCGACAGGGGATGCCAGATACGCAGTATTTT	CASSFNPRQGMPDTQYF
16	.	TRBV6-2/TRBV6-3	TRBJ2-7	TRBD1	TGTGCCAGCAGTTCCGACAGGGAAACCAGCTCCTACGAGCAGTACTTC	CASSSDRETSSYEQYF
13	.	TRBV12-3/TRBV12-4	TRBJ1-2	.	TGTGCCAGCAGTATAAGGGAAGCCTATGGCTACACCTTC	CASSIREAYGYTF
15	once	TRBV27	TRBJ2-1	.	TGTGCCAGCAGTCCCCCGTACAGCTCCTACAATGAGCAGTTCTTC	CASSPPYSSYNEQFF
16	.	TRBV11-2	TRBJ1-2	.	TGTGCCAGCAGCCCTACCGGGACACGGGTTTACTATGGCTACACCTTC	CASSPTGTRVYYGYTF
15	.	TRBV10-3	TRBJ1-6	TRBD1	TGTGCCATCAGTGAGCTACAGGGGGCGGAACAAGCCCTCCACTTT	CAISELQGAEQALHF
15	.	TRBV27	TRBJ1-6	.	TGTGCCAGCAGTCCCCCGGGACTGGGGAATTCACCCCTCCACTTT	CASSPPGLGNSPLHF
14	.	TRBV6-2/TRBV6-3	TRBJ2-3	.	TGTGCCAGCAGTAGATGGGGACAACAGGATACGCAGTATTTT	CASSRWGQQDTQYF
15	.	TRBV6-5	TRBJ1-2	.	TGTGCCAGCAGTTACTCGAGACTACTCCGCTATGGCTACACCTTC	CASSYSRLLRYGYTF
14	few	TRBV5-4	TRBJ1-1	TRBD1	TGTGCCAGCAGCCCCGGACAGGGGAACACTGAAGCTTTCTTT	CASSPGQGNTEAFF
13	once	TRBV28	TRBJ2-5	.	TGTGCCAGCCGGGGCAGGGGCCCAGGGACCCAGTACTTC	CASRGRGPGTQYF
14	.	TRBV3-1/TRBV3-2	TRBJ1-3	.	TGTGCCAGCAGCCATTGGGCAGGGAGAAACACCATATATTTT	CASSHWAGRNTIYF
13	.	TRBV27	TRBJ2-7	.	TGTGCCAGCAGTCCCGGTGATTCCTACGAGCAGTACTTC	CASSPGDSYEQYF
15	.	TRBV15	TRBJ2-7	TRBD1	TGTGCCACCAGCACACACAGGGGCGCGGTCTACGAGCAGTACTTC	CATSTHRGAVYEQYF
11	.	TRBV21-1	TRBJ1-5	.	TGTGCCAGCGGAGGGGATCAGCCCCAGCATTTT	CASGGDQPQHF
14	.	TRBV5-5	TRBJ1-1	.	TGTGCCAGCAGCTCGGAGCGGTTGGACACTGAAGCTTTCTTT	CASSSERLDTEAFF
14	.	TRBV27	TRBJ2-7	.	TGTGCCAGCAGTCCTCCTTCTGATCTCTTCGAGCAGTACTTC	CASSPPSDLFEQYF
14	few	TRBV7-9	TRBJ2-7	.	TGTGCCAGCAGTTTCGGGGACGGGCCGGGGAGACAGTACTTC	CASSFGDGPGRQYF
14	.	TRBV5-6	TRBJ1-1	.	TGTGCCAGCAGCTTGGGAGGGGTATTCACTGAAGCTTTCTTT	CASSLGGVFTEAFF
14	.	TRBV19	TRBJ1-5	.	TGTGCCAGTAACCCCAGGGCAGGCAATCAGCCCCAGCATTTT	CASNPRAGNQPQHF
16	.	TRBV27	TRBJ2-2	TRBD2	TGTGCCAGCAGTCCCCTCCCAGGGAGGGACACCGGGGAGCTGTTTTTT	CASSPLPGRDTGELFF
15	.	TRBV30	TRBJ1-2	.	TGTGCCTGGAGTGTGGGTTTGGGCAGGGCCTATGGCTACACCTTC	CAWSVGLGRAYGYTF
15	.	TRBV10-2	TRBJ1-6	.	TGCGCCAGCAGTGATGTGGCCAGGGATAATTCACCCCTCCACTTT	CASSDVARDNSPLHF